Presented here are 5 T cell receptor beta chains from one specimen sequenced in a study of CD8+ T cells in alopecia areata. Reverse transcribed after extraction, RNA yielded cDNA as the sequencing template. The table came from immunoSEQ multiplex PCR; TCRdb's copy has only in-frame clones and leaves some out. The sample shows around 160,000 clones, over 80% of them seen only once. This material consisted of CD8+ T cells sorted from blood, taken at week 0. The receptors shown here come from a human donor with alopecia areata.

The chain has TRBV30 and TRBJ1-1, with TRBD1 as a possible D gene (5 bases). This CDR3 contains 14 residues. The germline gives CDR1 GTSNPN, CDR2 SVGIG (reference sequence). V lost 3 bases to trimming and J lost 0 bases, with 11 bases between them. CDR3 amino acids: CAWRGDSLNTEAFF. CDR3 nucleotide sequence: TGTGCCTGGAGGGGCGACAGTCTGAACACTGAAGCTTTCTTT.

V and J are TRBV4-1 and TRBJ2-1; weak D call: TRBD1 (5 bases). This CDR3 region has 15 residues. Trimming cost V 4 bases and J 2 bases, with 12 bases left between them. CDR1 and CDR2 from the germline V gene are MGHRA and YSYEKL. The CDR3 spells CASSPRAGTYNEQFF. The CDR3 DNA reads as TGCGCCAGCAGCCCCCGGGCAGGGACCTACAATGAGCAGTTCTTC.

V gene TRBV5-1 combines with J gene TRBJ2-3, with D possibly matching TRBD1 (5 bases). CDR3 length: 16 residues. Between the trimmed V and J ends, which lost 1 base and 0 bases, there was a span of 12 bases. Germline assignment: CDR1 SGHRS and CDR2 YFSETQ. Written as DNA, the CDR3 is TGCGCCAGCAGCTTGTTTGGCAGGGTCAGCACAGATACGCAGTATTTT. Protein sequence: CASSLFGRVSTDTQYF. The entire variable domain, with the rest obtained from reference TRBV5-1 and TRBJ2-3, is as follows: KAGVTQTPRYLIKTRGQQVTLSCSPISGHRSVSWYQQTPGQGLQFLFEYFSETQRNKGNFPGRFSGRQFSNSRSEMNVSTLELGDSALYLCASSLFGRVSTDTQYFGPGTRLTVL.

This clone has just one count. The J gene is TRBJ2-1, the V gene TRBV5-4; no clear D. V lost 0 bases, J lost 7 bases, and 5 bases lay in between. The CDR3 sequence is 12 residues long. In germline, CDR1 is SGHNT, CDR2 YYREEE (reference sequence). The CDR3 DNA reads as TGTGCCAGCAGCTTGGCGGCGAATGAGCAGTTCTTC. It encodes CASSLAANEQFF.

The gene calls are TRBV10-2 and TRBJ1-1; D is possibly TRBD1 (6 bases). Germline lookup yields CDR1 WSHSY and CDR2 SAAADI. This CDR3 has 16 amino acids. The ends were cut back, 7 bases at V and 4 bases at J, with 22 bases in the middle. The chain's CDR3 is CASMDSLTLGGTEAFF. CDR3 bases: TGCGCCAGCATGGACAGCCTAACCCTGGGGGGCACTGAAGCTTTCTTT.